A single T cell receptor (beta chain) is shown here with its context. Its antigen remains unidentified. V loses 6 bases of germline sequence and J loses 3 bases, and the interval between the two ends is 11 bases. Its CDR3 holds 13 amino acids, cysteine through phenylalanine. The CDR3 DNA has 39 bases and is translated from base 1. Based on the germline V gene, the CDR1 and CDR2 sequences are MDHEN and SYDVKM. The sample comes from a study of cytomegalovirus exposure and HLA in healthy donors (dated by TCRdb to about 2017). In the study overall: According to an earlier analysis of several hundred of the donors, about 179 million T cells yielded 100 million or so unique TCR beta sequences and about 300 Gb of sequence data. To predict cytomegalovirus infection status, the study combined high-throughput TCR immunosequencing, statistical association of individual TCRs with disease status, and machine learning. HLA typing included class I and class II loci at four-digit resolution. The genetic ancestry cluster associated with self-reported Caucasian donors included around four fifths of the 398 genotyped donors. In a later genetic analysis, genome-wide SNP genotypes for 398 of the 666 donors were used, and that subset was treated as a discovery cohort. In a later analysis, previously published TCR beta repertoires from roughly 710 donors were re-analyzed and high-resolution HLA genotyping was added so that TCR occurrence patterns could be studied. All discovery cohort repertoires had been generated using a single sequencing platform. The number of typed donors differed by locus: about 620-640 for A, B, C, DRB1 and DQB1; approximately 520 for DQA1; 600 to 610 for DPA1; and roughly 470 for DPB1. Rather than using new phenotypic data, the later analysis identified candidate immune exposures from TCR beta sequences and from how often those sequences occurred across donors. Among around 400 genotyped donors of the cohort, an average of around 250,000 unique TCR beta nucleotide sequences was sequenced per donor, of which roughly 18% were non-productive. Donor age, sex, ethnicity and CMV serostatus were compiled together with the repertoire data. The study aimed to test whether signatures of past pathogen exposure could be identified by cataloging public T cell receptors. Four to six DR-DQ haplotypes were handled as single units for association and clustering, since linkage in the cohort was strong. Approximately 310 gigabases of sequencing data and tens of millions of unique TCR sequences were included in an early release covering several hundred HLA-typed donors. The study used immunosequencing to profile the T cell repertoires of approximately 630 subjects and linked those repertoires to cytomegalovirus serostatus. In an earlier analysis of a few hundred of the donors, high-throughput TCR beta sequencing was used to judge whether each TCR beta V gene segment behaved as functional or pseudogenic. A separate validation cohort of 90 to 150 different subjects was used in addition to the approximately 700-subject first cohort. Overall study outcomes, separate from this receptor: In an earlier analysis of around 500 of the donors, most TCR beta V segments appeared in productive rearrangements about 87% or about 30% of the time, broadly matching IMGT annotations. An association between a missense DCLRE1C variant and V-gene and J-gene trimming of TCR beta chains was found in a later genetic analysis and replicated in an independent cohort. The only immune exposure information available for the cohort was CMV serostatus. In a later analysis, the rate of TCR association differed among HLA loci, with DRB1 alleles having the most associated TCRs and HLA-C alleles having the fewest. Because counts were too low, under 20 rarely observed V segments, including chromosome 9 orphons, were left out of the earlier analysis of a few hundred of the donors. Several of the top co-occurrence clusters appeared to be linked to parvovirus B19, influenza, CMV and Epstein-Barr virus, according to a later analysis. In a later analysis, most CMV-associated TCR beta chains were found to appear HLA-restricted, with HLA associations seemingly driven largely by CMV exposure. Some IMGT-functional V segments, including TRBV6-2 and TRBV6-3, could not be distinguished by the 87-base-pair reads and were therefore excluded. The cohort was sequenced for TCR beta chains only, and without alpha or paired-chain data the features that could be detected were limited. In a later genetic analysis, fewer N-insertions in productive TCRs were reported among donors in an Asian-associated ancestry cluster than the approximately 670-donor mean. A few of the identified cytomegalovirus-associated TCR beta chains were confirmed in vitro to be specific for cytomegalovirus antigens. Presence/absence analyses assumed roughly uniform sequencing depth across donors, an assumption that may not hold. While some public TCRs were present in many individuals, most TCR sequences turned up only very rarely across donors. In the study, approximately 160 TCR beta chains were listed as associated with cytomegalovirus. A cluster of highly shared sequence variants was judged likely to be a technical artifact of the sequencing pipeline. Compared with equally common non-associated chains, HLA-associated TCR beta chains in a later analysis were more clonally expanded and had lower generation probabilities. At a false discovery rate of 0.05, a later analysis linked approximately 18,000 TCR beta sequences to specific HLA alleles. The authors suggested that the approach could potentially be extended to other disease states and immunological phenotypes. A further reported finding was that TCR beta sequences accurately predicted the HLA-A and HLA-B alleles for most subjects in the first cohort. Because HLA typing was missing for some donors at each locus, association tests included only the typed subset. When HLA alleles, especially DR and DQ, strongly co-occurred, attributing TCR associations to individual alleles was difficult. The classifier was reported to diagnose cytomegalovirus status with high specificity and sensitivity in both the original cohort and the validation cohort. Correlated functional status among segregating V segments might reflect linkage disequilibrium, but an unknown experimental factor could not be ruled out.

Library preparation used the immunoSEQ multiplex PCR assay. For the multiplex PCR, a mixture combining 60 forward primers for TCR Vbeta segments and 13 reverse primers for TCR Jbeta segments was used. The CDR3 region of rearranged TCR beta genes was amplified from genomic DNA with a multiplex PCR assay. The Illumina HiSeq System was used to sequence the amplified TCR beta libraries as 87-base-pair reads. In the paper's pipeline: In a later analysis, around 80 million unique TCR beta chains were counted across the 650 to 750 repertoires, and roughly 11 million of these chains were shared by at least two donors. A nearest-neighbor algorithm error-corrected the raw reads and collapsed the reads into unique sequences, merging closely related sequences to remove PCR and sequencing errors. CDR3 sequences were aligned to IMGT reference sequences to assign V, D and J gene segments. For a sequence to be retained, at least a six-nucleotide match to both a V gene segment and a J gene segment was required. Rearrangements were classified as productive when the CDR3 lacked stop codons and remained in frame with V and J, and all other rearrangements were classified as non-productive. Following IMGT convention, CDR3 was defined as the stretch from the second conserved V-encoded cysteine up to the conserved J-encoded phenylalanine. Sequences without an unambiguous match to a single V gene segment were excluded from the earlier analysis of a few hundred of the donors. In an earlier analysis of approximately 560 of the donors, a V segment was called functional when productive rearrangements were above 56.7%, and segregating when the standard deviation between donors exceeded 5%. A statistical classification framework was built for diagnosing cytomegalovirus status from the catalog of TCR beta chain sequences. V and J gene assignment, in a later analysis, came from comparing TCR nucleotide sequences with IMGT/GENE-DB human TR gene sequences. A later analysis assigned CDR3 sequences and most-parsimonious VDJ recombination scenarios with the TCRdist pipeline. A later analysis defined each TCR beta chain by its CDR3 amino acid sequence plus V-gene family, and excluded reads lacking a unique V-gene family. In a later analysis, around 600 highly shared, low-generation-probability nucleotide sequences were removed to address suspected cross-contamination and a sequencing artifact. A later analysis calculated a clonal expansion index for each public chain from normalized within-repertoire ranks of inferred template counts. In a later analysis, generation probabilities were computed with a VDJ recombination model fitted to out-of-frame rearrangements, and the resulting probabilities were checked against IGoR. Hypergeometric tests were used in a later analysis to score TCR-TCR, TCR-HLA and TCR-CMV co-occurrence, with a repertoire-size bias correction applied to the TCR pairs. False discovery rates were estimated in a later analysis by permuting HLA or CMV assignments 20 times. In a later analysis, co-occurring TCRs were grouped using DBSCAN, and TCRdist sequence similarity was added for clustering within HLA-allele-positive subsets. For co-occurrence clustering, repertoires with fewer than 30,000 or more than 120,000 public chains were excluded, along with five repertoires with anomalous nucleotide sharing. Here the immuneACCESS table is served through TCRdb, limited to in-frame sequences with V and J called. Missing clones are a known gap in these copies; in checked studies unresolved V genes cover under half, and the rest lacks a known reason. That table furnishes V, J and clone size, whereas the DNA furnished D and trimming. The record for this sample contains over 100,000 clones. The leading ten clones occupy 1.5% to 2% of the sample.

The cohort was made up of 666 healthy bone marrow donors. At the time of sampling, every cohort member was nominally healthy, though immune exposures that went unrecorded were likely present. The donor tested CMV seronegative and was one of the 352 seronegative cohort members. Each donor provided a peripheral blood sample, and peripheral blood mononuclear cells were used for TCR beta sequencing. Genomic DNA extraction from the blood cell samples was performed with the Qiagen DNeasy Blood Extraction Kit. This TCR was sampled from a man younger than 35 in good health and CMV-seronegative. The sample taken for sequencing was PBMCs. The sequence links TRBV28 to TRBJ1-1; no D gene is confidently identified. The nucleotide sequence is TGTGCCAGCAGGGGCGGGTCCTACACTGAAGCTTTCTTT. This sequence encodes CASRGGSYTEAFF.